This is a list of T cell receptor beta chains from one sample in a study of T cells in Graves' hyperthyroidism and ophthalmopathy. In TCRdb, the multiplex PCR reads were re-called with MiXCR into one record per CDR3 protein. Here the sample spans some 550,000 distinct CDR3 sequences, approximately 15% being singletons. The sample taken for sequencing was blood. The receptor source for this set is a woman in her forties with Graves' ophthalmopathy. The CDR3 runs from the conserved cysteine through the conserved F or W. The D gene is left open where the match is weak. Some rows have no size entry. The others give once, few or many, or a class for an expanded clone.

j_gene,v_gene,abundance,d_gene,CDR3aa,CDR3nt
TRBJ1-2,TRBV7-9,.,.,CASSFGSTTDYGYTF,TGTGCCAGCAGCTTCGGCTCGACGACGGACTATGGCTACACCTTC
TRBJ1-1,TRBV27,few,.,CASSLGGKNTEAFF,TGTGCCAGCAGCCTGGGGGGCAAGAACACTGAAGCTTTCTTT
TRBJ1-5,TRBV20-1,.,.,CSARTGPIDQPQHF,TGCAGTGCTAGGACGGGACCAATCGATCAGCCCCAGCATTTT
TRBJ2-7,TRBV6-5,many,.,CASRSISYEQYF,TGTGCCAGCAGGTCCATCTCCTACGAGCAGTACTTC
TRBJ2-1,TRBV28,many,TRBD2,CASSLTGRHEQFF,TGTGCCAGCAGCCTTACCGGGAGGCATGAGCAGTTCTTC
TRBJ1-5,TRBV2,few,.,CASSAQGIDQPQHF,TGTGCCAGCAGTGCACAGGGTATCGATCAGCCCCAGCATTTT
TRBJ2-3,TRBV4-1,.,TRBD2,CASSQVRTSGSTDTQYF,TGCGCCAGCAGCCAAGTCAGGACTAGCGGGAGCACAGATACGCAGTATTTT
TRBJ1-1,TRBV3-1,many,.,CASSPQVVTEAFF,TGTGCCAGCAGCCCCCAGGTCGTCACTGAAGCTTTCTTT
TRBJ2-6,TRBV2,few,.,CASSGEGTGANVLTF,TGTGCCAGCAGTGGCGAGGGCACCGGGGCCAACGTCCTGACTTTC
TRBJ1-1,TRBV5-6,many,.,CASRPTARGTEAFF,TGTGCCAGCAGACCGACAGCCCGGGGCACTGAAGCTTTCTTT